This T cell receptor (beta chain) was recovered during a study of blood T cell repertoires in COVID-19. Study-level background: T cells, B-cell-depleted T cells, or PBMCs supplied cDNA or gDNA.

Living in roughly 23 US areas, the participants were between roughly 18 and 89 years of age. In the authors' workflow: The authors estimated nucleated cell counts from reference gene primer amplification. Only in-frame clones appear in the TCRdb table, and some are missing; sequencing was by immunoSEQ multiplex PCR. Clonal size and the V and J genes are those of that table, whereas D and trimming came from the DNA. The sample yields about 220,000 clones, roughly 88% seen once. In this sample, this clone turned up a few times. Trimming removed 1 base at V and 7 bases at J, with 8 bases between. Germline CDR1 reads LNHDA; CDR2 reads SQIVND (reference sequence). The CDR3 contains 13 residues.

The receptor's source is a woman aged 40 to 55 with acute COVID-19. Sample: PBMCs or T cells enriched from blood (not recorded which). The rearrangement joins TRBV19 to TRBJ1-5; D remains ambiguous. Here the CDR3 reads CASSIVPLQPQHF. CDR3 sequence (DNA): TGTGCCAGTAGTATAGTTCCCCTCCAGCCCCAGCATTTT.